Presented here are 4 T cell receptor beta chains from one specimen sequenced in a study of neoadjuvant anti-PD-1 for oral cavity cancer. TCRdb keeps only in-frame clones here, not all; method: immunoSEQ multiplex PCR. The profile shows roughly 15,000 clones, under 85% of them singletons. The time point is: after neoadjuvant nivolumab, at surgical resection. Sequencing was performed on PBMCs, taken after nivolumab (anti-PD-1) treatment. The receptors derive from a person between 35 and 79 years old with oral cavity squamous cell carcinoma.

The chain couples TRBV27 to TRBJ2-7, with a possible D match to TRBD2 (5 bases). The CDR3 consists of 14 residues. Trimming pared 5 bases from V and 2 bases from J, leaving 13 bases between. CDR1 and CDR2 from the germline V gene are MNHEY and SMNVEV (reference sequence). The CDR3 DNA reads as TGTGCCAGCAGTCCGCACCTGGGAGCCTACGAGCAGTACTTC. It is translated as CASSPHLGAYEQYF.

The chain recombines TRBV7-2 with TRBJ2-5; TRBD1 matches 9 bases. After removal of 1 base from V and 5 bases from J, the junction contained 5 bases not matched to a gene. The CDR3 is 15 residues long. The germline CDR1 and CDR2 sequences are SGHTA and FQGNSA. Here the CDR3 reads CASSLGGTGRETQYF. The CDR3 bases are TGTGCCAGCAGCTTAGGGGGGACAGGGCGGGAGACCCAGTACTTC.

The V call is TRBV5-6, the J call TRBJ2-5; D possibly corresponds to TRBD1 (5 bases). The V and J ends lost 1 base and 5 bases respectively, with 12 bases between them. This CDR3 spans 14 amino acids. Germline values: CDR1 SGHDT, CDR2 YYEEEE. The CDR3 bases are TGTGCCAGCAGCTTGATAGGGGTCGGGGAGACCCAGTACTTC. This sequence encodes CASSLIGVGETQYF.

The chain carries TRBV6-5 and TRBJ1-1, with a possible D match to TRBD1 (5 bases). The CDR3 length is 13 residues. With 0 bases removed from V and 13 bases from J, the gap between germline ends came to 15 bases. Germline V CDR1 and CDR2: MNHEY, SVGAGI. The DNA of the CDR3 is TGTGCCAGCAGTTACTCTTCGAGGGGAATAGGTTTCTTT. It translates to CASSYSSRGIGFF.